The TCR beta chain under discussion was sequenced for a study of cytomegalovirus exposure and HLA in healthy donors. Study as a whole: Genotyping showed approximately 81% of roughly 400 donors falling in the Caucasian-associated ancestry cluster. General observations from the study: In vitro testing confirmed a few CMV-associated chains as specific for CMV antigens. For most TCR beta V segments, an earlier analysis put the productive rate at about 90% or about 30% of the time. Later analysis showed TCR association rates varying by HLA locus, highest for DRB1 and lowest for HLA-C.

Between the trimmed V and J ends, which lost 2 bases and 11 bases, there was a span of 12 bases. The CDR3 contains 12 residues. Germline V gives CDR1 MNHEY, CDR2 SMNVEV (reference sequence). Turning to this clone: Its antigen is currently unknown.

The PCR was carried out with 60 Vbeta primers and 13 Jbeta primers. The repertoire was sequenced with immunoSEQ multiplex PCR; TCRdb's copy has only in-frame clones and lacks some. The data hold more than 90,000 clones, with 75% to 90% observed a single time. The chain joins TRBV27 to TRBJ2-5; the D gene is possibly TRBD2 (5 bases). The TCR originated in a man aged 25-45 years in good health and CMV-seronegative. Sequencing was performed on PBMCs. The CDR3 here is CASSLVGREQYF. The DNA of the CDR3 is TGTGCCAGCAGTTTAGTGGGAAGGGAGCAGTACTTC.